What follows is one TCR beta chain and its context. Its antigen is currently unknown. This entry is derived from a study of cytomegalovirus exposure and HLA in healthy donors. Study summary: Earlier, 95 million to 120 million unique TCR beta sequences were recovered from 200 million or so T cells by an analysis. Ancestry clustering placed about 86% of approximately 420 genotyped donors in the Caucasian-associated cluster.

Study-level findings and limits: Accounts indicate the classifier identified cytomegalovirus status with strong specificity and sensitivity. Most TCR sequences showed up rarely, but some public TCRs showed up in many donors.

Use of 60 Vbeta and 13 Jbeta primers characterized the PCR. The assay was immunoSEQ multiplex PCR, and TCRdb's table has in-frame clones only and misses some. The sample yields about 130,000 clones, 70% seen once. This CDR3 has 16 residues. V was clipped by 1 base and J by 2 bases, with 11 bases between them. From germline, CDR1 is SEHNR and CDR2 FQNEAQ (reference sequence). This TCR was sampled from a woman aged 55-69 years in good health and CMV-seropositive. The gene calls are TRBV7-9 and TRBJ1-4; D is ambiguous. Sequencing was done on a sample of PBMCs. This chain's CDR3 is CASSLVAWATNEKLFF. DNA for the CDR3: TGTGCCAGCAGCTTAGTCGCCTGGGCTACTAATGAAAAACTGTTTTTT. Looking up the rest from reference TRBV7-9 and TRBJ1-4 gives the full variable domain: DTGVSQNPRHKITKRGQNVTFRCDPISEHNRLYWYRQTLGQGPEFLTYFQNEAQLEKSRLLSDRFSAERPKGSFSTLEIQRTEQGDSAMYLCASSLVAWATNEKLFFGSGTQLSVL.